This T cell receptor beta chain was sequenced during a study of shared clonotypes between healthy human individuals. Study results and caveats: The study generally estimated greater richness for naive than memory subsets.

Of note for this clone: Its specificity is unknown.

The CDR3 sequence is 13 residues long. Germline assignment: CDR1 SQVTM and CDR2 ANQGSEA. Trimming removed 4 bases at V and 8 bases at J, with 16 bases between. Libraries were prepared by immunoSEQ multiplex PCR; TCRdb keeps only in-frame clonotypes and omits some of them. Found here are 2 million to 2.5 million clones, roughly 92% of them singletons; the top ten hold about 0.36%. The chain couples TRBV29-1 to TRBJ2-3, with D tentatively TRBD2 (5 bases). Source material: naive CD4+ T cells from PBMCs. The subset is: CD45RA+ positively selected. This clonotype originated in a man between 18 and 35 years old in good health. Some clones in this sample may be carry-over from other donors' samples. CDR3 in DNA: TGCAGCGTTGTCTTCGTCTCCCGGGGTACGCAGTATTTT. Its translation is CSVVFVSRGTQYF.